This note documents a single T cell receptor beta chain sequence. Its cognate antigen is unknown. The germline V and J ends were trimmed by 6 bases and 4 bases, with 16 bases remaining between them. The length of the CDR3 is 14 residues. Germline loops: CDR1 MNHEY, CDR2 SMNVEV (reference sequence). The sample comes from a study of T-cell memory formation after mild COVID-19. Points from the study as a whole: Among contracting clones, CD4+ were mainly CM/EM and CD8+ enriched in EMRA.

TCRdb processed the 5' RACE reads anew with MiXCR; each CDR3 protein has one entry. The table records around 320,000 distinct CDR3 sequences, roughly an eighth of them present only once. The TCR sequence derives from a man younger than 30 who had mild COVID-19 (a few samples of this study predate the infection). Cell type and time point are not known. This chain connects TRBV27 to TRBJ2-7; D is tentatively TRBD1 or TRBD2 (5 bases each). The specimen was PBMCs or a T cell subset sorted from them (not recorded which). CDR3 in DNA: TGTGCCAGCAGCCTTACCCCGGGGCGGTACGAGCAGTACTTC. Its protein is CASSLTPGRYEQYF.